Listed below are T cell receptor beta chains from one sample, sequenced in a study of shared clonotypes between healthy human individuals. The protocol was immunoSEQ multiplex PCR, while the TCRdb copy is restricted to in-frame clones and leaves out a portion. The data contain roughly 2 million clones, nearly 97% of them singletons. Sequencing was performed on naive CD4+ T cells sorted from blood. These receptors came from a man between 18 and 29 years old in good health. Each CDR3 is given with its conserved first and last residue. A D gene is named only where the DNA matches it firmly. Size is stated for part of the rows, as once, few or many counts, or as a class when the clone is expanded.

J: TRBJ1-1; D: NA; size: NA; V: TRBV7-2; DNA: TGTGCCAGCAGCCCTCCACGGACCGGCTATACTGAAGCTTTCTTT; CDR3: CASSPPRTGYTEAFF
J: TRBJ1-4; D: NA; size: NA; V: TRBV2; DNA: TGTGCCAGCAGTGAAAATGCGGGGCCTAATGAAAAACTGTTTTTT; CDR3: CASSENAGPNEKLFF
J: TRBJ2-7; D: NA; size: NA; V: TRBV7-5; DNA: TGTGCCAGAAGCAACCCCCGACAGGGTGGATACGAGCAGTACTTC; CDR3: CARSNPRQGGYEQYF
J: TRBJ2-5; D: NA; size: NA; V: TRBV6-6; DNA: TGTGCCAGCAGTTTGGGGACATCCCTGGGGACCCAGTACTTC; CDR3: CASSLGTSLGTQYF
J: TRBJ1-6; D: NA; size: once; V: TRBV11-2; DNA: TGTGCCAGCAGCTTAGGGGGAAGTGGTAATTCACCCCTCCACTTT; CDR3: CASSLGGSGNSPLHF
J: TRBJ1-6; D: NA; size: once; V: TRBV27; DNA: TGTGCCAGCAGCCTAGGGGCAGGGGTAAATTCACCCCTCCACTTT; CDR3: CASSLGAGVNSPLHF
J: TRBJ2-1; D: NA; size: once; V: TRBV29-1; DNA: TGCAGCGTTGAAGGGGAAATTCGGCAGTTCTTC; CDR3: CSVEGEIRQFF
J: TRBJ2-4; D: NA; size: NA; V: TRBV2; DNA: TGTGCCAGCAGTGAGCGGCAGGACAAAAACATTCAGTACTTC; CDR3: CASSERQDKNIQYF
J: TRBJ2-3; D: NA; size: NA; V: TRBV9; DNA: TGTGCCAGCAGCTTAAGCCCCTTCGGAGGGGATACGCAGTATTTT; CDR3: CASSLSPFGGDTQYF
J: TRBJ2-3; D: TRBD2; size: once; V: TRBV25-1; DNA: TGTGCCAGCGAGACGGGACTAGCGGATCCCGAGCTCGGGGATACGCAGTATTTT; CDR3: CASETGLADPELGDTQYF
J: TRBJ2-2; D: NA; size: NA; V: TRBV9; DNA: TGTGCCAGCAGCGCCAGGACCGGGATCGGGGAGCTGTTTTTT; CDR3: CASSARTGIGELFF
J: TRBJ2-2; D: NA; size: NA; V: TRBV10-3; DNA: TGTGCCACCGAGGGGTGGGGGGCAGCAAACACCGGGGAGCTGTTTTTT; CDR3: CATEGWGAANTGELFF
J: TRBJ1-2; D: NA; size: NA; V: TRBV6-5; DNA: TGTGCCAGCAGGGGGCCAGGAACCTATGGCTACACCTTC; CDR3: CASRGPGTYGYTF
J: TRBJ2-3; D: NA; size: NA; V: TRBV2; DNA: TGTGCCAGCAGTATGGGGCGGTCTTTAGATACGCAGTATTTT; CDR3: CASSMGRSLDTQYF
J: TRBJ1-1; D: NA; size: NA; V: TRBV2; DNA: TGTGCCAGCAGTGACGACAGAGTTGAAGCTTTCTTT; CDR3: CASSDDRVEAFF
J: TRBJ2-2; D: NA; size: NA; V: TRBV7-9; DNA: TGTGCCAGCAGCCCCCTGACAGCGAACACCGGGGAGCTGTTTTTT; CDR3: CASSPLTANTGELFF